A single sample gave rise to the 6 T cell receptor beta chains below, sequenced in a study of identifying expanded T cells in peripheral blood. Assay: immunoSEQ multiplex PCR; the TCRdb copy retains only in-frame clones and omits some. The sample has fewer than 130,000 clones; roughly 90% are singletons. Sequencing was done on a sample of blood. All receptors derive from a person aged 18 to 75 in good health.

For the CDR3, the DNA is TGTGCCAGCAGCTTAGGGCTCTCTGGAAACACCATATATTTT. It yields the protein CASSLGLSGNTIYF. The J gene is TRBJ1-3, the V gene TRBV7-2; the D is unclear. This CDR3 is 14 amino acids long. Germline V gene data show CDR1 as SGHTA and CDR2 as FQGNSA. V gave up 1 base and J gave up 0 bases, with 4 bases separating them.

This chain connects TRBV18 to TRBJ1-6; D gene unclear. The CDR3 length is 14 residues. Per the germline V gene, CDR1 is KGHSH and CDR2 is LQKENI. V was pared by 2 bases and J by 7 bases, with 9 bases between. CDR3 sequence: CASSPGRLNSPLHF. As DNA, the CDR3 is TGTGCCAGCTCACCAGGGCGGCTAAATTCACCCCTCCACTTT.

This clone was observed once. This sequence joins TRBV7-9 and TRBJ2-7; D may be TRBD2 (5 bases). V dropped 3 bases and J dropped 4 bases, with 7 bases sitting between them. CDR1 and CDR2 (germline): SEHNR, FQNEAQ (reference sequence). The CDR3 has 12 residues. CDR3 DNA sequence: TGTGCCAGCAGCTTTAGCGCGTACGAGCAGTACTTC. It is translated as CASSFSAYEQYF.

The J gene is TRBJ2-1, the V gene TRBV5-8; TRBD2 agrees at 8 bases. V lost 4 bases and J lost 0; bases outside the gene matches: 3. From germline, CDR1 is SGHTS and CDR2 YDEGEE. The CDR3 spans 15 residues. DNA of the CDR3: TGTGCCAGCAGCCTAGGGACTAGCTCCTACAATGAGCAGTTCTTC. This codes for CASSLGTSSYNEQFF.

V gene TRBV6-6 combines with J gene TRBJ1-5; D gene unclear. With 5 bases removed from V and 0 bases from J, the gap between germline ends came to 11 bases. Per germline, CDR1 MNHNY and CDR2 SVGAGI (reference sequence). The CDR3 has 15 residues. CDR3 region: CASSTQIYSNQPQHF. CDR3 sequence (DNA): TGTGCCAGCAGTACACAGATTTATAGCAATCAGCCCCAGCATTTT.

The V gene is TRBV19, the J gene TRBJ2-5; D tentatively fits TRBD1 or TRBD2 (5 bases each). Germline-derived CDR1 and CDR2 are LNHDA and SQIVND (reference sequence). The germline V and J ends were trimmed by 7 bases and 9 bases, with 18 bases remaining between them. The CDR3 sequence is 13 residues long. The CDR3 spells CASIGAAEGPQYF. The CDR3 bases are TGTGCCAGTATCGGGGCGGCCGAGGGGCCCCAGTACTTC.